This T cell receptor (beta chain) was found in a study of blood T cell repertoires in COVID-19. In the study overall: Material from acute and convalescent COVID-19 was sourced from the United States, Italy and Spain. T cells, B-cell-depleted T cells, or PBMCs supplied cDNA or gDNA.

This clone has more than one count but fewer than ten. The table came from immunoSEQ multiplex PCR; TCRdb's copy has only in-frame clones and leaves some out. The table includes over 110,000 clones, around nine tenths detected once. Unmatched junction bases numbered 7, after V lost 7 bases and J lost 3 bases. Germline V CDR1 and CDR2: MGHRA, YSYEKL. This CDR3 is built from 16 residues. The rearrangement links TRBV4-1 to TRBJ2-2; 11 bases map to TRBD1. Sample: peripheral blood. This TCR was sampled from a woman aged 45-59 years with acute or convalescent COVID-19. The CDR3 reads CASKPAGQGDTGELFF. CDR3 nucleotides: TGCGCCAGCAAACCGGCGGGACAGGGGGACACCGGGGAGCTGTTTTTT.